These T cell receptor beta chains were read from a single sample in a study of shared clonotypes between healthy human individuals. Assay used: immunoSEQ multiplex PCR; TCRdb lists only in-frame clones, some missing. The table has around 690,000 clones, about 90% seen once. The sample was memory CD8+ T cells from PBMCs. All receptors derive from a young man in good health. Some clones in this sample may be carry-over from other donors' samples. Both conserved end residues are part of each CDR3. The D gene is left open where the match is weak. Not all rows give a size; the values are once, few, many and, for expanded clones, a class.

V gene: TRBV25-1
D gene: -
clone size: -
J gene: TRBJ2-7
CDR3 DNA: TGTGCCAGCTCTGCAGGGAGCTCCTACGAGCAGTACTTC
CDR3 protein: CASSAGSSYEQYF

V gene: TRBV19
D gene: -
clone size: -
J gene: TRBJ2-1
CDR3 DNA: TGTGCCAGTAGTATATTGAGTATGGGCGAGCAGTTCTTC
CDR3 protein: CASSILSMGEQFF

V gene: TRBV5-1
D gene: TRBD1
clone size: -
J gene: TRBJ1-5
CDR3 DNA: TGCGCCAGCAGCTTCGACAGGGTGAAGGGGCAGCCCCAGCATTTT
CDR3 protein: CASSFDRVKGQPQHF

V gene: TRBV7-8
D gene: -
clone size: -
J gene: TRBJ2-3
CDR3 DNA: TGTGCCAGCAGCTTAAACGACAGGTCGTGGACAGATACGCAGTATTTT
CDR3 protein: CASSLNDRSWTDTQYF

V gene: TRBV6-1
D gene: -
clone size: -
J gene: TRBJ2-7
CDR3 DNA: TGTGCCAGCAGCCCAGCGCCAGGGTTAAACTACGAGCAGTACTTC
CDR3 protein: CASSPAPGLNYEQYF

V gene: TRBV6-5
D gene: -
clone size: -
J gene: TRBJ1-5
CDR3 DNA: TGTGCCAGCAGTTGGAACAGCCTTTGGCCCCAGCATTTT
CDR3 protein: CASSWNSLWPQHF

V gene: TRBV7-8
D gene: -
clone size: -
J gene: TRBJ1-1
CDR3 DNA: TGTGCCAGCAGCTTTTCCCTTACAGGGCCAAACACTGAAGCTTTCTTT
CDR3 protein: CASSFSLTGPNTEAFF

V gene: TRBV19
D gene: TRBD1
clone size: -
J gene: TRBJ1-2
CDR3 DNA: TGTGCCAGTAGTATAGCCCGTTGGACAGGGGCTGATGGCTACACCTTC
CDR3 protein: CASSIARWTGADGYTF

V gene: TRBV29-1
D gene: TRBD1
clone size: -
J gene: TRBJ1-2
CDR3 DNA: TGCAGCGTTGCGGGACAGGGCGACGGCTACACCTTC
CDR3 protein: CSVAGQGDGYTF

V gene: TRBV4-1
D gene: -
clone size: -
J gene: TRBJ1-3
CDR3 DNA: TGCGCCAGCAGCCAGGTCCGGCGGGACGCCGTCGGGCACACCATATATTTT
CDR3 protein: CASSQVRRDAVGHTIYF

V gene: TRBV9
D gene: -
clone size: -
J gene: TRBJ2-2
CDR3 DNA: TGTGCCAGCAGCGTAGACGGAATTTTTGGGGGGAACACCGGGGAGCTGTTTTTT
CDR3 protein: CASSVDGIFGGNTGELFF

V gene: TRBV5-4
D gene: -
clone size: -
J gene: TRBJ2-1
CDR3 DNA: TGTGCCGGGGGGATGGGCGGTCGCTCCTACAATGAGCAGTTCTTC
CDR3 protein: CAGGMGGRSYNEQFF

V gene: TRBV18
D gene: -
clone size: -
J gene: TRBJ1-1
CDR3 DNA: TGTGCCAGCTCACCAGCTAGGTTCATGAACACTGAAGCTTTCTTT
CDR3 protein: CASSPARFMNTEAFF

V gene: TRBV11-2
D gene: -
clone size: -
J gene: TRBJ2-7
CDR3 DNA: TGTGCCAGCAGCCCCCGGGCCCGCCCCTACGAGCAGTACTTC
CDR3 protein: CASSPRARPYEQYF

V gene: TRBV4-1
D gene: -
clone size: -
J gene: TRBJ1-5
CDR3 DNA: TGCGCCAGCAGCCAAGATTCGACTGTTAGCAATCAGCCCCAGCATTTT
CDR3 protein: CASSQDSTVSNQPQHF

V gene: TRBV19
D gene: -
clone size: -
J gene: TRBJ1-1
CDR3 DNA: TGTGCCAGTAGTATAGGGCACTACTCCATGAACACTGAAGCTTTCTTT
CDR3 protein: CASSIGHYSMNTEAFF

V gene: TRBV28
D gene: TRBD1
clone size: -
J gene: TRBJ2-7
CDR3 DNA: TGTGCCAGCAGTTTGGGATCCGGGACAGGGGGCTACGAGCAGTACTTC
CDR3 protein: CASSLGSGTGGYEQYF

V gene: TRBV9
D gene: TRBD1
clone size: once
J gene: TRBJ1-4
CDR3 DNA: TGTGCCAGCAGTGACTCCGGGACAGGGCGAGAAAAACTGTTTTTT
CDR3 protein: CASSDSGTGREKLFF

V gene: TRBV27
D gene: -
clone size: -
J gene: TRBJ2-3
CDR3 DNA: TGTGCCAGCAAGGGGCTGTCTAGCACAGATACGCAGTATTTT
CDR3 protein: CASKGLSSTDTQYF

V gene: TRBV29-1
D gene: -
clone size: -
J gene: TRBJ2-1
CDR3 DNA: TGCAGCGCCGACTACAATGAGCAGTTCTTC
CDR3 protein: CSADYNEQFF

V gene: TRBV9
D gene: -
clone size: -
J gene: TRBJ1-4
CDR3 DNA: TGTGCCAGCAGCCCCCACCCCACTGCAACTAATGAAAAACTGTTTTTT
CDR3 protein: CASSPHPTATNEKLFF

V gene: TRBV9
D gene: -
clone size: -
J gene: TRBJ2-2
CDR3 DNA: TGTGCCAGCAGCCCACGCGCCACCGGGGAGCTGTTTTTT
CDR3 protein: CASSPRATGELFF

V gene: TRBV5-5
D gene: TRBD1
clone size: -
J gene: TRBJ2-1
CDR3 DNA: TGTGCCAGCAGCTTTCAGGGGGCGATCTACAATGAGCAGTTCTTC
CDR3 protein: CASSFQGAIYNEQFF

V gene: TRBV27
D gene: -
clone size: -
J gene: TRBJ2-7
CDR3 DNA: TGTGCCAGCAGTTCCCTGACAGGCTCTCTCCACGAGCAGTACTTC
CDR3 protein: CASSSLTGSLHEQYF

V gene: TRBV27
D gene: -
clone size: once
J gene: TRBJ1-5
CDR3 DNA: TGTGCCAGCAGTTTACTAGGGTCCAATCAGCCCCAGCATTTT
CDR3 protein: CASSLLGSNQPQHF

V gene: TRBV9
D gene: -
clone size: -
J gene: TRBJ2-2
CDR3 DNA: TGTGCCAGCAGCGTAGAAGGGGGAACCGGGGAGCTGTTTTTT
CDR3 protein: CASSVEGGTGELFF

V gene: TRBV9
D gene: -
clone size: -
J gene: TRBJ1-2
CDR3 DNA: TGTGCCAGCAGCGTAGAGGGCAGAGCTAACTATGGCTACACCTTC
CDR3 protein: CASSVEGRANYGYTF

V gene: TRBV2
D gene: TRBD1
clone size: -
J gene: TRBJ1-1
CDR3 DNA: TGTGCCAGCAGTGATCGTGGGACAGCAGCAATGAACACTGAAGCTTTCTTT
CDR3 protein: CASSDRGTAAMNTEAFF

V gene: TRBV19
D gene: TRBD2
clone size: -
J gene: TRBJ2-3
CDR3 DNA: TGTGCCAGTAGTATGCTGGACTTGCGGGGGAGGACAGATACGCAGTATTTT
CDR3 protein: CASSMLDLRGRTDTQYF

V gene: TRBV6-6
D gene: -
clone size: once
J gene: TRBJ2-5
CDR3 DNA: TGTGCCAGCAGTCCGAGGTTCCAAGAGACCCAGTACTTC
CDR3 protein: CASSPRFQETQYF

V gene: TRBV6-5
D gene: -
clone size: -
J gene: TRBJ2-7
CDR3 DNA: TGTGCCAGCAGTTACTCTACAGATCTCTCCTACGAGCAGTACTTC
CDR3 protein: CASSYSTDLSYEQYF

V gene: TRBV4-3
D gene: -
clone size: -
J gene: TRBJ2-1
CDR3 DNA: TGCGCCAGCAGCCAAGAGTTCCGAGTCGATGAGCAGTTCTTC
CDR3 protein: CASSQEFRVDEQFF

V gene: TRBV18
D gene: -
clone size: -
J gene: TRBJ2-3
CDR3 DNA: TGTGCCAGCTCACCACCACTTCATAGCCCAGATACGCAGTATTTT
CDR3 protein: CASSPPLHSPDTQYF

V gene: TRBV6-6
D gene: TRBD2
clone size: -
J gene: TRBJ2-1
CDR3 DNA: TGTGCCAGCAGTTACCCCCTAGCGGGAGTAGGCGATGAGCAGTTCTTC
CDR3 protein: CASSYPLAGVGDEQFF

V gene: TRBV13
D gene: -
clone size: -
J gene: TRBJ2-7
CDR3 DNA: TGTGCCAGCAGCTTAGACAGGGAACCCTACGAGCAGTACTTC
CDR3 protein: CASSLDREPYEQYF

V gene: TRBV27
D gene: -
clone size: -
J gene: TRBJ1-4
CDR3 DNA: TGTGCCACCGCCGATCAAGGGGTGCATTTTGAAAAACTGTTTTTT
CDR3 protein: CATADQGVHFEKLFF